The sequence of this T cell receptor (beta chain) was determined in a study of identifying expanded T cells in peripheral blood. During the collection period, no donor immune events like infections were recorded. The CDR3 is 15 residues long. The germline V gene has CDR1 SGHTA and CDR2 FQGTGA. Trimming took 5 bases from V and 0 from J, leaving 11 bases between them. Libraries were prepared by immunoSEQ multiplex PCR; TCRdb keeps only in-frame clonotypes and omits some of them. The repertoire includes 55,000 to 60,000 clones, roughly 89% of them detected once, and around 3.5% sits in the top ten. This chain links TRBV7-3 with TRBJ2-1; no reliable D call. This TCR was recovered from a person aged 18-70 years in good health. Sequences were obtained from blood. CDR3 DNA: TGTGCCAGCAGCAACGTAGCAAGCTCCTACAATGAGCAGTTCTTC. It codes for CASSNVASSYNEQFF. The full variable domain, with the rest looked up from reference TRBV7-3 and TRBJ2-1, is GAGVSQTPSNKVTEKGKYVELRCDPISGHTALYWYRQSLGQGPEFLIYFQGTGAADDSGLPNDRFFAVRPEGSVSTLKIQRTERGDSAVYLCASSNVASSYNEQFFGPGTRLTVL.